These T cell receptor beta chains were read from a single sample in a study of T cells in Graves' hyperthyroidism and ophthalmopathy. TCRdb independently ran MiXCR on the multiplex PCR reads; one entry per CDR3 protein. Among a few hundred thousand distinct CDR3 sequences listed, around a sixth were seen once. Input material: blood. The receptors stem from a man younger than 35 with Graves' ophthalmopathy. Each CDR3 is given without its conserved first and last residue. Fields, in order: D gene, V gene, J gene, CDR3 protein. The D gene is left open where the match is weak.

TRBD1	TRBV5-1	TRBJ1-6	ASSPGTADLVSPLH
NA	TRBV5-1	TRBJ2-2	ASSFGDYTGELF
NA	TRBV12-3/TRBV12-4	TRBJ1-1	ASRPSPSERLNTEAF
TRBD1	TRBV2	TRBJ2-7	ASSEGTGGIDEQY
NA	TRBV24-1	TRBJ2-1	ATSDRQGLSYNEQF
NA	TRBV20-1	TRBJ2-5	SARVESQTQY
NA	TRBV9	TRBJ2-1	ASSVTNEQF
TRBD1	TRBV5-1	TRBJ1-1	ASSTPTGEAF
TRBD2	TRBV20-1	TRBJ2-3	SAEGRGLNTDTQY
NA	TRBV11-2	TRBJ2-6	ASSSGPKLSPSGANVLT
NA	TRBV3-1	TRBJ1-1	ASSLPGRTEAF
NA	TRBV4-1	TRBJ2-3	ASSQVKGSTDTQY
TRBD2	TRBV7-9	TRBJ2-2	ASSRDSSGGYFGELF
TRBD1	TRBV11-1	TRBJ1-6	ASSLTGTDNSPLH
TRBD2	TRBV3-1	TRBJ2-7	ASSLLAGGRSYEQY
NA	TRBV4-1	TRBJ2-7	ASSQEDSLSDEQY
NA	TRBV9	TRBJ2-1	ASRGNSYNEQF
NA	TRBV6-1	TRBJ2-7	ASSFGTDDWSYEQY
TRBD2	TRBV29-1	TRBJ2-3	SATPAGVLAGGRGDTQY
TRBD2	TRBV5-1	TRBJ2-2	ASSPQALAGGNTGELF
NA	TRBV6-2/TRBV6-3	TRBJ1-1	ASSYGVPTEAF
NA	TRBV6-1	TRBJ2-2	ASSGGSGELF
NA	TRBV4-1	TRBJ1-1	ASSQVGSSKMEAF
NA	TRBV24-1	TRBJ2-1	ATGSGGSSYNEQF
NA	TRBV18	TRBJ2-7	ASSPREGEDEQY
NA	TRBV9	TRBJ1-2	ASSRGRTNYGYT
TRBD1	TRBV7-8	TRBJ2-7	ASSSGTGLGEQY
TRBD2	TRBV10-3	TRBJ2-3	AIGRDFNTDTQY
NA	TRBV3-1	TRBJ1-5	ASSQDGGEGIGPQH
TRBD2	TRBV12-3/TRBV12-4	TRBJ2-1	ASLPGGSSYNEQF
TRBD1	TRBV12-3/TRBV12-4	TRBJ2-7	ASRGTGFYEQY
NA	TRBV19	TRBJ1-2	ASSSPSRLFLGYT
NA	TRBV18	TRBJ1-5	ASSPGQAIGPQH
TRBD2	TRBV12-3/TRBV12-4	TRBJ2-3	ASSTTSGGAIDTQY
TRBD1	TRBV19	TRBJ1-1	ASWDSHTEAF
TRBD2	TRBV5-1	TRBJ2-7	ASSPSAGGSYEQY
TRBD2	TRBV7-3	TRBJ2-5	ASSFQAGDTTQY
NA	TRBV24-1	TRBJ1-5	ATGTRYSNQPQH
TRBD2	TRBV12-3/TRBV12-4	TRBJ2-3	ASSPGLAGGPGTDTQY
NA	TRBV5-1	TRBJ2-2	ASGLGNTGELF
NA	TRBV4-1	TRBJ1-4	ASSQVGLGEKLF
NA	TRBV11-2	TRBJ2-7	ASSFPWGTLYEQY
TRBD1	TRBV20-1	TRBJ2-7	SATDRGDEQY
NA	TRBV28	TRBJ1-5	ASSLRATQNQPQH
TRBD2	TRBV5-5	TRBJ2-5	ASSPTGRGAAETQY
TRBD2	TRBV2	TRBJ2-1	ASTGTSGGPYNEQF
NA	TRBV3-1	TRBJ2-2	ASSQMDPGELF
TRBD1	TRBV6-1	TRBJ2-1	ATHPGQGSYNEQF
NA	TRBV11-2	TRBJ2-7	ASSLGGALPDEQY
NA	TRBV12-3/TRBV12-4	TRBJ1-3	ASILGGDYSGNTIY
NA	TRBV28	TRBJ2-7	ASSTGARGEQY